This T cell receptor (beta chain) was captured by sequencing in a study of control samples from healthy donors and cancer patients. CDR3 size: 14 residues. The J segment lost 6 bases and the V segment lost 5 bases, leaving 10 bases of the junction unmatched. Germline loops: CDR1 SGHVS, CDR2 FQNEAQ. Profiling relied on immunoSEQ multiplex PCR, and the TCRdb table lists in-frame clones only, not all of them. The sample contains tens of thousands of clones, 90% to 95% of which appear only once. The gene calls are TRBV7-8 and TRBJ2-7, with 7 bases aligning to TRBD1. This TCR was sampled from a young man with colorectal cancer. Sample: PBMCs. CDR3 in amino acids: CASSPGTAKGEQYV. The CDR3 DNA reads as TGTGCCAGCAGCCCCGGGACAGCCAAAGGCGAGCAGTACGTC.